The clone carrying this TCR beta chain was seen once. In the original workflow: Amplification of reference gene primers provided the estimated nucleated cell counts. TCRdb keeps only in-frame clones here, not all; method: immunoSEQ multiplex PCR. V and J calls and clone size are as listed in that table; D and trimming were resolved from the DNA. The sample comprises more than 60,000 clones, 80% of which are singletons, and 5.8% rests with the top ten. This sample is part of a study of blood T cell repertoires in COVID-19. J was trimmed by 0 bases and V by 5 bases; bases with no gene match: 10. CDR1 and CDR2 (germline): LGHNT, FRNRAP. This CDR3 contains 16 residues.

This clonotype originated in a man aged 60 to 69 with active or convalescent COVID-19. The material sequenced was peripheral blood. V usage is TRBV12-5 and J usage is TRBJ2-7; 7 bases agree with TRBD1. The DNA of the CDR3 is TGTGCTAGTGGTGTTAACAGGGGATCGGGCTCCTACGAGCAGTACTTC. Translated, it gives CASGVNRGSGSYEQYF. The full variable domain, completed using reference TRBV12-5 and TRBJ2-7, is DARVTQTPRHKVTEMGQEVTMRCQPILGHNTVFWYRQTMMQGLELLAYFRNRAPLDDSGMPKDRFSAEMPDATLATLKIQPSEPRDSAVYFCASGVNRGSGSYEQYFGPGTRLTVT.